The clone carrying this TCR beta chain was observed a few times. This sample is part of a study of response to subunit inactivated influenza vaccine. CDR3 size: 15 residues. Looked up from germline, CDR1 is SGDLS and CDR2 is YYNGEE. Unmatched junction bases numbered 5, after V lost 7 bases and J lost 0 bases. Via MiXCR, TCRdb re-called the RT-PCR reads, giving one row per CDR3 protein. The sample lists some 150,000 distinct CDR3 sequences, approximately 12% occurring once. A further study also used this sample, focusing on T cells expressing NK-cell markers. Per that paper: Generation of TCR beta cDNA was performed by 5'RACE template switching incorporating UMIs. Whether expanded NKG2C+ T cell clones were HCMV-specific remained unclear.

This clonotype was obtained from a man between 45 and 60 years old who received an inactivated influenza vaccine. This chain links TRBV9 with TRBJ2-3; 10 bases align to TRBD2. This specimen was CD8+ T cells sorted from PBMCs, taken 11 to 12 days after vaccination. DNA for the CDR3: TGTGCCAGCGGTGGACTAGCGGTTAGCACAGATACGCAGTATTTT. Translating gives CASGGLAVSTDTQYF.